This TCR beta chain emerged from a study of blood T cell repertoires in COVID-19 (dated by TCRdb to 2020 to 2022). Background for the entire study: The collaborator samples originated in the United States, Italy and Spain and spanned the acute and convalescent phases of COVID-19. Samples came from the ongoing ImmuneRACE study (first 160 participants) plus 1,254 subjects from 6 global collaborators. Sample metadata almost always included a de-identified subject ID, COVID-19 status, age in years and sex. Where available, HLA class I and class II types were obtained from metadata supplied by the sample provider rather than from assay-based typing. The repertoires were made available in a free public database intended to serve as a resource for research on the immune response to SARS-CoV-2. The prospective study material was composed of cDNA or gDNA derived from T cells, B-cell-depleted T cells, or PBMCs. The dataset comprised deeply sampled blood TCRbeta repertoires from subjects exposed to, actively infected with, or recovered from COVID-19. Points the paper makes about the study in general: The quantity of clinical and demographic metadata differed by source and by participant and was supplied without curation.

The immunoSEQ Assay, a bias-controlled multiplex PCR, was used to amplify TCRbeta CDR3 regions from genomic DNA. From the authors' description of their analysis: Within the assay, amplification of reference gene primers was used to estimate how many nucleated cells each sample contained. To quantify the absolute abundance of each unique TCRbeta CDR3 rearrangement, sequence reads were collapsed and filtered. Productive Simpson clonality was computed per sample as the square root of Simpson's diversity index over productive rearrangements. Here the immuneACCESS table is served through TCRdb, limited to in-frame sequences with V and J called. Missing clones are a known gap in these copies; in checked studies unresolved V genes cover under half, and the rest lacks a known reason. The V and J calls and the clone size are those of that table, but D and trimming were determined from the DNA. This sample holds 65,000 to 95,000 clones; approximately 80% were observed only once. Jointly, the top ten make up about 20% of the sample.

On this clone: Its antigen is currently not known. No base quality values were provided; no much bigger clone lies one nucleotide off.

Each collaborating institution followed its own protocols to collect whole blood in K2EDTA tubes. For TCRbeta analysis, collaborators shipped samples in one of three forms: frozen whole blood, isolated PBMCs, or DNA extracted from either of those sample types. The CDR3, cysteine through phenylalanine, is 15 amino acids long. Only the CDR3 DNA stays, 45 bases, in frame from base 1. The junction shows trimming of 4 bases on V and 3 bases on J, plus 14 bases between the germline ends. The germline V gene (reference sequence) supplies CDR1 SGHNT and CDR2 YYREEE. The V and J segments used are TRBV5-4 and TRBJ1-3; TRBD1 is a possible D gene, resting on 6 matching bases. The receptor's source is a woman between 50 and 59 years old with acute or convalescent COVID-19. The specimen sequenced was peripheral blood. The nucleotide sequence is given as TGTGCCAGCAGCAGAAGGGGGTCGGGTGGAAACACCATATATTTT. This encodes CASSRRGSGGNTIYF.